These 30 T cell receptor beta chains originate from one sample sequenced in a study of cytomegalovirus exposure and HLA in healthy donors. The protocol was immunoSEQ multiplex PCR, while the TCRdb copy is restricted to in-frame clones and leaves out a portion. The repertoire consists of about 340,000 clones, with roughly 85% occurring once and the leading ten covering 0.7% to 0.85%. Sequencing was performed on PBMCs. These receptors came from a woman between 18 and 30 years old in good health and CMV-seronegative.

The chain has TRBV27 and TRBJ2-1; perhaps TRBD2 as D (5 bases). The V gene lost 5 bases and the J gene lost 0 bases, with 14 bases spanning the gap. Germline V gene data show CDR1 as MNHEY and CDR2 as SMNVEV (reference sequence). The CDR3 is made up of 16 amino acids. The CDR3 loop reads CASSPPIGSSYNEQFF. CDR3 coding DNA: TGTGCCAGCAGTCCCCCCATAGGGAGCTCCTACAATGAGCAGTTCTTC.

The chain joins TRBV5-6 to TRBJ2-1, with D possibly matching TRBD1 (5 bases). V was cut by 2 bases and J by 9 bases, with 9 bases left in between. The CDR3 is made up of 12 amino acids. Germline CDR1 and CDR2: SGHDT and YYEEEE. The CDR3 loop reads CASSFTGLEQFF. The CDR3 bases are TGTGCCAGCAGCTTCACAGGTCTTGAGCAGTTCTTC.

The chain uses TRBV2 and TRBJ1-5; unclear D gene. Germline V gene sequence: CDR1 SNHLY, CDR2 FYNNEI. The V gene lost 4 bases and the J gene lost 2 bases, with 12 bases spanning the gap. The CDR3 length is 15 residues. The CDR3 here is CASSGEGSGNQPQHF. The CDR3 DNA reads TGTGCCAGCAGTGGAGAGGGCTCGGGCAATCAGCCCCAGCATTTT.

The V gene is TRBV5-4, the J gene TRBJ2-7; unclear D gene. The CDR3 spans 12 residues. Germline CDR1 SGHNT, CDR2 YYREEE (reference sequence). V was trimmed by 4 bases and J by 1 base, leaving 6 bases between them. CDR3 in DNA: TGTGCCAGCAGCACAGATTCCTACGAGCAGTACTTC. Protein sequence: CASSTDSYEQYF.

V usage is TRBV7-8 and J usage is TRBJ1-1; D is unresolved. Trimming shortened V by 0 bases and J by 0 bases, and 5 bases separated the two germline ends. The CDR3 has 14 amino acids. CDR1 is SGHVS, CDR2 FQNEAQ, per germline. The CDR3 sequence: CASSLAQVNTEAFF. In DNA form, the CDR3 reads TGTGCCAGCAGCTTAGCGCAGGTGAACACTGAAGCTTTCTTT. Combining the CDR3 with reference TRBV7-8 and TRBJ1-1 gives the whole variable domain GAGVSQSPRYKVAKRGQDVALRCDPISGHVSLFWYQQALGQGPEFLTYFQNEAQLDKSGLPSDRFFAERPEGSVSTLKIQRTQQEDSAVYLCASSLAQVNTEAFFGQGTRLTVV.

This rearrangement joins TRBV9 to TRBJ2-1; no firm D call. The CDR3 runs 12 residues. With 9 bases removed from V and 8 bases from J, the gap between germline ends came to 15 bases. Looked up from germline, CDR1 is SGDLS and CDR2 is YYNGEE. CDR3 bases: TGTGCCACCGGCCGGGTTGCTTATGAGCAGTTCTTC. Amino acids: CATGRVAYEQFF.

The V and J genes are TRBV6-5 and TRBJ1-4; D is ambiguous. Trimming took off 7 bases at V and 0 bases at J, with 9 bases between the two ends. This CDR3 is 14 amino acids long. Germline V CDR1 and CDR2: MNHEY, SVGAGI. For the CDR3, the DNA is TGTGCCAGCACTTGGACTGCAACTAATGAAAAACTGTTTTTT. This gives the protein CASTWTATNEKLFF.

The chain uses TRBV10-3 and TRBJ2-3; D remains ambiguous. The germline V gene encodes CDR1 ENHRY and CDR2 SYGVKD. The CDR3 covers 14 residues. The V and J ends lost 4 bases and 0 bases respectively, with 8 bases between them. CDR3 in DNA: TGTGCCATCAGTGGTCGCGCTAGCACAGATACGCAGTATTTT. Encoded protein: CAISGRASTDTQYF.

The chain recombines TRBV4-3 with TRBJ2-4, with 12 nucleotides matching TRBD2. V lost 6 bases and J lost 0; bases outside the gene matches: 12. There are 19 residues in the CDR3. Germline assignment: CDR1 LGHNA and CDR2 YSLEER. The CDR3 coding sequence is TGCGCCAGCAGTCCCAGACTAGCGGGAGAAAGAATAGCCAAAAACATTCAGTACTTC. Translating gives CASSPRLAGERIAKNIQYF.

The genes are TRBV9 and TRBJ1-4; D unclear. The V end was cut by 2 bases, the J end by 4 bases, with 12 bases between. The CDR3 is 15 amino acids. Germline CDR1 SGDLS, CDR2 YYNGEE. The CDR3 DNA follows: TGTGCCAGCAGCGTGGGCAGAGCCTTTAATGAAAAACTGTTTTTT. Amino acids: CASSVGRAFNEKLFF.

CDR3 sequence reads: CASSVGGSAGNTIYF. CDR3 coding DNA: TGTGCCAGCAGCGTGGGGGGTTCAGCCGGAAACACCATATATTTT. The J gene is TRBJ1-3, the V gene TRBV9, with D tentatively TRBD1 (5 bases). CDR3 length: 15 amino acids. Germline loops: CDR1 SGDLS, CDR2 YYNGEE. V dropped 2 bases and J dropped 4 bases, with 13 bases sitting between them.

This clone has a single count. The chain links TRBV27 to TRBJ2-7; 8 nucleotides match TRBD1. Trimming removed 1 base from V and 1 base from J; junction bases left unmatched: 6. The CDR3 sequence is 16 residues long. CDR1 MNHEY and CDR2 SMNVEV come from the germline V gene (reference sequence). CDR3: CASSLWTGSESYEQYF. The CDR3 nucleotides are TGTGCCAGCAGTTTATGGACAGGGTCGGAGTCCTACGAGCAGTACTTC.

This chain connects TRBV19 to TRBJ2-7, with D possibly TRBD1 on 6 matching bases. The CDR3 is made up of 15 amino acids. Trimming pared 6 bases from V and 2 bases from J, leaving 17 bases between. In germline, CDR1 is LNHDA, CDR2 SQIVND (reference sequence). The CDR3 region is CASSITHEGAYEQYF. The CDR3 DNA sequence: TGTGCCAGTAGCATCACCCACGAGGGGGCCTACGAGCAGTACTTC.

This clone showed up just a few times. The V and J genes are TRBV19 and TRBJ1-5; 10 bases map to TRBD1. The germline gives CDR1 LNHDA, CDR2 SQIVND (reference sequence). After removal of 5 bases from V and 2 bases from J, the junction contained 3 bases not matched to a gene. The CDR3 is 15 amino acids. The CDR3 DNA reads as TGTGCCAGTAGTCTGGGGACAGGGGGCAATCAGCCCCAGCATTTT. Protein product: CASSLGTGGNQPQHF.

This clone was observed once. The rearrangement uses TRBV5-1 and TRBJ2-7, with D possibly being TRBD2 (6 bases). The germline V and J ends were trimmed by 0 bases and 3 bases, with 10 bases remaining between them. The CDR3 totals 14 residues. The germline V gene has CDR1 SGHRS and CDR2 YFSETQ. CDR3 DNA sequence: TGCGCCAGCAGCTTGGGGGACTTCTTCTACGAGCAGTACTTC. Its translation: CASSLGDFFYEQYF.

V and J are TRBV7-2 and TRBJ2-7, with 9 nucleotides matching TRBD1. Germline CDR1 SGHTA, CDR2 FQGNSA. This CDR3 comprises 15 residues. Trimming removed 3 bases from V and 2 bases from J; junction bases left unmatched: 5. CDR3 sequence (DNA): TGTGCCAGCAGCTTCCCGGGACAGGGAACCTACGAGCAGTACTTC. This gives the protein CASSFPGQGTYEQYF.

The rearrangement uses TRBV6-9 and TRBJ2-7; 9 bases map to TRBD1. CDR1 is MNHGY and CDR2 is SVAAGI in the germline V gene. J lost 5 bases, V lost 2 bases, and 7 bases had no gene match. CDR3 length equals 15 residues. CDR3 DNA: TGTGCCAGCAGTTATACGGACAGGGGTTTACACGAGCAGTACTTC. Its protein product is CASSYTDRGLHEQYF.

The V call is TRBV2, the J call TRBJ1-4, with 8 bases identical to TRBD1. The CDR3 totals 11 residues. Germline V gives CDR1 SNHLY, CDR2 FYNNEI. The CDR3 sequence: CGTGGNEKLFF. CDR3 in DNA: TGTGGAACAGGGGGAAATGAAAAACTGTTTTTT.

This clone was recorded once. The V call is TRBV2, the J call TRBJ2-7; TRBD1 might be the D (5 bases). The CDR3 runs to 14 residues. Germline V gene data show CDR1 as SNHLY and CDR2 as FYNNEI. V lost 3 bases and J 3 bases, leaving 12 bases between the germline ends. Here the CDR3 DNA reads TGTGCCAGCAGTGACGGAGACAGACTCTACGAGCAGTACTTC. Its translation: CASSDGDRLYEQYF.

The table lists this clone with a few counts. The chain is built from TRBV2 and TRBJ2-3; TRBD1 or TRBD2 may be the D gene (6 bases each). The CDR3 covers 16 residues. The germline V and J ends were trimmed by 6 bases and 0 bases, with 16 bases remaining between them. The germline V gene encodes CDR1 SNHLY and CDR2 FYNNEI. CDR3 region: CASSEQGLLSTDTQYF. CDR3 sequence (DNA): TGTGCCAGCAGCGAACAGGGACTCCTTAGCACAGATACGCAGTATTTT.

The chain links TRBV4-2 to TRBJ2-2; D is undetermined. The V end lost 1 base, the J end lost 4 bases, and 13 bases lay between the germline ends. This CDR3 is built from 16 residues. Per germline, CDR1 LGHNA and CDR2 YNFKEQ. For the CDR3, the DNA is TGTGCCAGCAGCCAAGGCGTACCTCAGGCCACCGGGGAGCTGTTTTTT. Translating gives CASSQGVPQATGELFF.

This sequence joins TRBV5-6 and TRBJ1-2; D uncertain. This CDR3 region has 13 residues. Trimming removed 0 bases from V and 4 bases from J, with 7 bases in between. Germline lookup yields CDR1 SGHDT and CDR2 YYEEEE. The CDR3 loop is CASSLGGIYGYTF. The CDR3 region has the DNA TGTGCCAGCAGCTTGGGAGGAATCTATGGCTACACCTTC.

Worth noting for this clone: Other DNA sequences from this sample encode an identical CDR3 as well. The chain recombines TRBV28 with TRBJ2-7; D gene uncertain. The CDR3 runs 12 residues. Per germline, CDR1 MDHEN and CDR2 SYDVKM. The V end was cut by 1 base, the J end by 1 base, with 2 bases between. CDR3 loop: CASSLSSYEQYF. CDR3 DNA: TGTGCCAGCAGTTTATCATCCTACGAGCAGTACTTC.

CDR3 DNA: TGCGCCAGCAGCCCACTAGCGGGAGGAGGGACCGGGGAGCTGTTTTTT. Its protein is CASSPLAGGGTGELFF. The chain links TRBV5-1 to TRBJ2-2, with TRBD2 matching 12 bases. J was trimmed by 5 bases and V by 4 bases; bases with no gene match: 6. The CDR3 extends over 16 amino acids. Germline V gene lookup returns CDR1 SGHRS and CDR2 YFSETQ.

The V call is TRBV6-6, the J call TRBJ2-1, with 13 bases matching TRBD2. Germline CDR1 is MNHNY and CDR2 is SVGAGI (reference sequence). V was clipped by 4 bases and J by 7 bases; unmatched bases: 4. The length of the CDR3 is 15 residues. The chain's CDR3 is CASSWTSGSQNEQFF. The CDR3, as DNA: TGTGCCAGCAGTTGGACTAGCGGGAGTCAAAATGAGCAGTTCTTC.

This sequence joins TRBV18 and TRBJ2-7; 11 positions match TRBD1. The CDR3 has 15 residues. The trim removed 2 bases at V and 3 bases at J, leaving 3 bases unmatched. The V gene's germline CDR1 is KGHSH and CDR2 LQKENI. The CDR3 sequence: CASSPGTGGNYEQYF. The CDR3 bases are TGTGCCAGCTCACCAGGGACAGGGGGAAACTACGAGCAGTACTTC.

The sample holds many counts of this clone. This same CDR3 is encoded by further DNA sequences in the sample. The V and J genes are TRBV7-8 and TRBJ2-7, with TRBD2 identical over 13 bases. CDR3 size: 15 residues. J lost 3 bases, V lost 5 bases, and 4 bases had no gene match. CDR1 and CDR2 (germline): SGHVS, FQNEAQ. The CDR3: CASSLRTSGSYEQYF. The DNA for the CDR3 is TGTGCCAGCAGCCTCCGGACTAGCGGGAGCTACGAGCAGTACTTC.

This chain joins TRBV28 and TRBJ2-7; TRBD2 matches 11 bases. CDR1 and CDR2 (germline): MDHEN, SYDVKM. The CDR3 has 18 amino acids. Trimming at V came to 2 bases and at J to 3 bases, leaving 12 bases not matched to a gene. The chain's CDR3 is CASSLEGLAVLLIYEQYF. The CDR3 nucleotides are TGTGCCAGCAGTTTAGAGGGACTAGCGGTACTCCTCATCTACGAGCAGTACTTC. Full variable domain (outside the CDR3, taken from reference TRBV28 and TRBJ2-7): DVKVTQSSRYLVKRTGEKVFLECVQDMDHENMFWYRQDPGLGLRLIYFSYDVKMKEKGDIPEGYSVSREKKERFSLILESASTNQTSMYLCASSLEGLAVLLIYEQYFGPGTRLTVT.

This chain uses TRBV4-2 with TRBJ2-2; 7 bases are a match to TRBD2. The V gene's germline CDR1 is LGHNA and CDR2 YNFKEQ. V shed 3 bases and J 0 bases; nucleotides not matched to a gene: 4. CDR3 length: 16 amino acids. The CDR3: CASSQEAGPNTGELFF. The DNA of the CDR3 is TGTGCCAGCAGCCAGGAAGCGGGGCCGAACACCGGGGAGCTGTTTTTT.

The chain uses TRBV27 and TRBJ2-1; D is perhaps TRBD1 (6 bases). There are 15 residues in the CDR3. The V end lost 4 bases, the J end lost 4 bases, and 14 bases lay between the germline ends. Germline lookup yields CDR1 MNHEY and CDR2 SMNVEV (reference sequence). The CDR3 loop is CASSSKTGLYNEQFF. The CDR3 nucleotides are TGTGCCAGCAGTTCAAAGACAGGTCTATACAATGAGCAGTTCTTC.